This T cell receptor (beta chain) was captured by sequencing in a study of CD8+CD57+ T cells in acquired aplastic anemia. Study overall: Roughly 3.1 ug was the average amount of DNA from sorted CD4+ and CD8+ cells. CD4+ cells from healthy donors averaged approximately 11 million reads.

This clonotype came up many times. Its target is not known. According to the study, genomic DNA was the template for TCR beta VDJ and CDR3 profiling. TCRdb recomputed calls from the reads with MiXCR, one row per CDR3 protein. Of around 170,000 distinct CDR3 sequences listed, under 75% are singletons. The study, taken as a whole, reports: Patients and controls had in common approximately 29 CD8+ CDR3 sequences. Patient and control CD8+ Simpson's diversity was not significantly different.

The V gene end was trimmed by 1 base and the J gene end by 1 base; junction bases not matched to a gene: 12. Germline V gene data show CDR1 as DFQATT and CDR2 as SNEGSKA (reference sequence). The CDR3 runs 17 residues. The chain employs TRBV20-1 and TRBJ2-5; 7 positions match TRBD1. The source of this sequence is a human donor in good health. The sequenced material came from sorted CD4+, CD8+, or CD8+CD57+ T cells (not recorded which) from PBMCs. The CDR3 region is CSARAGSGGLRQETQYF. The CDR3 coding sequence is TGCAGTGCTAGAGCCGGTTCAGGGGGTCTCCGCCAAGAGACCCAGTACTTC.